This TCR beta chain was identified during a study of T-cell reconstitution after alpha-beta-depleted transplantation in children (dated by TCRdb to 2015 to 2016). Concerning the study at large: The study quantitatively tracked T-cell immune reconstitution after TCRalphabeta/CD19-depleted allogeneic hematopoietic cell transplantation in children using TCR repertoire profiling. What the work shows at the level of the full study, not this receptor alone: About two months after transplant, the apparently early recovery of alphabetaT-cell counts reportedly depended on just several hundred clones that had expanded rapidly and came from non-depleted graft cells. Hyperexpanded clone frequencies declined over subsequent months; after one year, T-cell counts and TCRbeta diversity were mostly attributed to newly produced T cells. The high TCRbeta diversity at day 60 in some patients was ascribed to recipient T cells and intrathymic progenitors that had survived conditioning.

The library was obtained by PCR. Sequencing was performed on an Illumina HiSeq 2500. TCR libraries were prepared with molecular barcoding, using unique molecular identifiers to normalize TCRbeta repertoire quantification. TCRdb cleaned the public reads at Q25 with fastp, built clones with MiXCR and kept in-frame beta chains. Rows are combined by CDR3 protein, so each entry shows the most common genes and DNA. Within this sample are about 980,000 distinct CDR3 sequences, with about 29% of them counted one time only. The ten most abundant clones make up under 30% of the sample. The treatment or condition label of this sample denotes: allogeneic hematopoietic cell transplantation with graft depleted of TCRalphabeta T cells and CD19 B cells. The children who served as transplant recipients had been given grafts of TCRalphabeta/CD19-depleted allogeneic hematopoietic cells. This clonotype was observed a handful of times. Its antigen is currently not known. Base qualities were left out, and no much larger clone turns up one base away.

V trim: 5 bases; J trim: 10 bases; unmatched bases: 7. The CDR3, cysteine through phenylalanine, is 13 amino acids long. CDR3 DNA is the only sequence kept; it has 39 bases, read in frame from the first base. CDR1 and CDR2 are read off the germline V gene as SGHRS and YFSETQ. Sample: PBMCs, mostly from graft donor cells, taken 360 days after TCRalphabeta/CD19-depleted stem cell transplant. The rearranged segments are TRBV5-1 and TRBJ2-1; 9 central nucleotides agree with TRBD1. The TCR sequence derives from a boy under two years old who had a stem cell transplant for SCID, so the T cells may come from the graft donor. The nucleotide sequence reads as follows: TGCGCCAGCAGGGGACAGGGCCTTGGGGAGCAGTTCTTC. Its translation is CASRGQGLGEQFF.